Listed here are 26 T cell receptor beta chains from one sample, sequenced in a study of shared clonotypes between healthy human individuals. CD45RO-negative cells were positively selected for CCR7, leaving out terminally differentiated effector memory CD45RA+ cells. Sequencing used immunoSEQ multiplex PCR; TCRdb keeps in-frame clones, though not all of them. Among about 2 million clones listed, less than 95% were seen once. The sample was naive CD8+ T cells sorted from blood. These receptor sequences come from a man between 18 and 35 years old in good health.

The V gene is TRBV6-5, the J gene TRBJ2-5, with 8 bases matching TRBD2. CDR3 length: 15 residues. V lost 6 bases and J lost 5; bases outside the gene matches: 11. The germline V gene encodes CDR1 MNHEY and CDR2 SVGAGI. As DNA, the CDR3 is TGTGCCAGCAGCCAAACGGGGGGGGCCGGGGAGACCCAGTACTTC. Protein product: CASSQTGGAGETQYF.

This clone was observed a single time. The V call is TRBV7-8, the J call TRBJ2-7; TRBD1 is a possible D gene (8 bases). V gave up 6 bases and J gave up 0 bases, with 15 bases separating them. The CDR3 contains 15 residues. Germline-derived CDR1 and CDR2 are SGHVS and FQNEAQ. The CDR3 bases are TGTGCCAGCAGGAGCACAGGGGGGGGCTCCTACGAGCAGTACTTC. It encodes CASRSTGGGSYEQYF.

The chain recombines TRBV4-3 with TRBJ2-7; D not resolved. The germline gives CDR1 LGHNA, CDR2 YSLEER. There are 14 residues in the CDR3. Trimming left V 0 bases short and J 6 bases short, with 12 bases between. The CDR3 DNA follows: TGCGCCAGCAGCCAAGATGAGGCGGCAGGCGAGCAGTACTTC. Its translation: CASSQDEAAGEQYF.

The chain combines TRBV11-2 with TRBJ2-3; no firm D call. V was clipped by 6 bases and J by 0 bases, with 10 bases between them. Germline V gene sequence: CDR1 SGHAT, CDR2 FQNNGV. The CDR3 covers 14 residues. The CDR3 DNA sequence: TGTGCCAGCAGTAGGGTATCTAGCACAGATACGCAGTATTTT. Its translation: CASSRVSSTDTQYF. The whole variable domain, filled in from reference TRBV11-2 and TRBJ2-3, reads EAGVAQSPRYKIIEKRQSVAFWCNPISGHATLYWYQQILGQGPKLLIQFQNNGVVDDSQLPKDRFSAERLKGVDSTLKIQPAKLEDSAVYLCASSRVSSTDTQYFGPGTRLTVL.

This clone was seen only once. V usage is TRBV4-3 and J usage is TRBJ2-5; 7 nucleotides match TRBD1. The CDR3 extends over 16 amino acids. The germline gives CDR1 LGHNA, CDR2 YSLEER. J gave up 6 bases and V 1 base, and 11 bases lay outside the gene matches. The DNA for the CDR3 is TGCGCCAGCAGCCAAGGATCGGAAGGGGGCTCAAAGACCCAGTACTTC. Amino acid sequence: CASSQGSEGGSKTQYF.

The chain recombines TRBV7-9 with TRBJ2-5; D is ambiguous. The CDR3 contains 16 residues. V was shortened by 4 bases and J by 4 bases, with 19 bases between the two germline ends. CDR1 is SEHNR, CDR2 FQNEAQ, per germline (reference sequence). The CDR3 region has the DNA TGTGCCAGCAGCTCAGATCCCTCCACTCGGGCAGAGACCCAGTACTTC. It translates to CASSSDPSTRAETQYF.

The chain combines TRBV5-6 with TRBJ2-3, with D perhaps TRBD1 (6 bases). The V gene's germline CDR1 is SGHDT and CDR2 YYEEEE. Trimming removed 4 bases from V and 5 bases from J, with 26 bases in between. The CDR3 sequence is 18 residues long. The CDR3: CASSPTKGQAGAEDTQYF. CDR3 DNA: TGTGCCAGCAGCCCCACTAAGGGGCAGGCAGGGGCGGAAGATACGCAGTATTTT.

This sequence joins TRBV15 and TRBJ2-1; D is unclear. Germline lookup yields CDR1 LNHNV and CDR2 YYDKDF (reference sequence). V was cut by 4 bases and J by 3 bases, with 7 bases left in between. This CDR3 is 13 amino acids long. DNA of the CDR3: TGTGCCACCAGCACGCTAGACTACAATGAGCAGTTCTTC. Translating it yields CATSTLDYNEQFF. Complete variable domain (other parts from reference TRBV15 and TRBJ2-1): DAMVIQNPRYQVTQFGKPVTLSCSQTLNHNVMYWYQQKSSQAPKLLFHYYDKDFNNEADTPDNFQSRRPNTSFCFLDIRSPGLGDTAMYLCATSTLDYNEQFFGPGTRLTVL.

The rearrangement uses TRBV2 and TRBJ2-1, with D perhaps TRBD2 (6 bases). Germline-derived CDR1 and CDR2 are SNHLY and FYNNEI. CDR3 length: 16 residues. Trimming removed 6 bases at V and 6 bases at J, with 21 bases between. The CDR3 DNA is TGTGCCAGCAGGCCGACAGCCCTGCTCGGGAGCAATGAGCAGTTCTTC. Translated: CASRPTALLGSNEQFF.

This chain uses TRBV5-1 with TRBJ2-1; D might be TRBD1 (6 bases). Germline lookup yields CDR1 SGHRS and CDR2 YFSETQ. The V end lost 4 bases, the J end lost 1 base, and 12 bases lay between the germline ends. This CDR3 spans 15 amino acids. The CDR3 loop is CASSHRVRSYNEQFF. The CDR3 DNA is TGCGCCAGCAGCCACAGGGTCCGATCCTACAATGAGCAGTTCTTC.

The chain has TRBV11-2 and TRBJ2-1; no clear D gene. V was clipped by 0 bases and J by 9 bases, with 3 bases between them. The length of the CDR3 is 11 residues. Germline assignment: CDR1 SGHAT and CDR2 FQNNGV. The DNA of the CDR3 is TGTGCCAGCAGCTTAGAGCCTGAGCAGTTCTTC. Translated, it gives CASSLEPEQFF.

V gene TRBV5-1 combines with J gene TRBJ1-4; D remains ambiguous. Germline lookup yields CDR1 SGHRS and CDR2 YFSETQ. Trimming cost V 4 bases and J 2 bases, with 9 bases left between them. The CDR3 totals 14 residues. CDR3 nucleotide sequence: TGCGCCAGCAGCATCGGCAGCACTAATGAAAAACTGTTTTTT. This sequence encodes CASSIGSTNEKLFF.

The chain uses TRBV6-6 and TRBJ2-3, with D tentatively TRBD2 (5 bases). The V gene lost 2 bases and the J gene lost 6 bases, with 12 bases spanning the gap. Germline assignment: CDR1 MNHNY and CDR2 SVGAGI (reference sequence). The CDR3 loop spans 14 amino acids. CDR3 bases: TGTGCCAGCAGTTACGCCGGACTTTTGGATACGCAGTATTTT. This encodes CASSYAGLLDTQYF.

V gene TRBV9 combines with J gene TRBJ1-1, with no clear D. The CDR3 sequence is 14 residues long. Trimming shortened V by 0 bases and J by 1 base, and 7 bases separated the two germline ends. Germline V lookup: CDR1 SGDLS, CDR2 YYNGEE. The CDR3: CASSVVEPNTEAFF. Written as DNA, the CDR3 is TGTGCCAGCAGCGTAGTAGAGCCGAACACTGAAGCTTTCTTT.

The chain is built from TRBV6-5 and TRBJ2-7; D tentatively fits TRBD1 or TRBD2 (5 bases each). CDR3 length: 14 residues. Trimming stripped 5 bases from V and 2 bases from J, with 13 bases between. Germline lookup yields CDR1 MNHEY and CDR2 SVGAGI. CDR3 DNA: TGTGCCAGCAGTATCAGGTGGGGGACCTACGAGCAGTACTTC. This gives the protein CASSIRWGTYEQYF.

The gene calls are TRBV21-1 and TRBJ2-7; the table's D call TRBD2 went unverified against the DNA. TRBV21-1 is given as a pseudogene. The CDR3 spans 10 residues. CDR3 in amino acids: CAGGSYEQYF. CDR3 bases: TGTGCGGGGGGGTCCTACGAGCAGTACTTC.

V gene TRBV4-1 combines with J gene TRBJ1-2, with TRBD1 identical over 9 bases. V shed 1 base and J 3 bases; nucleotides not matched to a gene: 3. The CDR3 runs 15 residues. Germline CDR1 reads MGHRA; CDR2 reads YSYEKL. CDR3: CASSQVRTGDYGYTF. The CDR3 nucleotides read TGCGCCAGCAGCCAAGTTCGGACAGGGGACTATGGCTACACCTTC.

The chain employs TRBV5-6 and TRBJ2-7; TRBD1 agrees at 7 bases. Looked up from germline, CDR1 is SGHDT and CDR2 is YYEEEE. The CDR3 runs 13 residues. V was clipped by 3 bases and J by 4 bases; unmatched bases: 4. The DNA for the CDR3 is TGTGCCAGCAGCTCCCCGGACAGGTACGAGCAGTACTTC. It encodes CASSSPDRYEQYF. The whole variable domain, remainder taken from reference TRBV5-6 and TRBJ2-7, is DAGVTQSPTHLIKTRGQQVTLRCSPKSGHDTVSWYQQALGQGPQFIFQYYEEEERQRGNFPDRFSGHQFPNYSSELNVNALLLGDSALYLCASSSPDRYEQYFGPGTRLTVT.

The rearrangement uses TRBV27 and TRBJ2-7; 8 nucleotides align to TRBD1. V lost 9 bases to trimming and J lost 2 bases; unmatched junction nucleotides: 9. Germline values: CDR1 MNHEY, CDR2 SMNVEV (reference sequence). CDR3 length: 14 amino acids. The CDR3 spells CASSRGPFPYEQYF. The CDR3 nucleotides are TGTGCCAGTAGCAGGGGGCCCTTTCCCTACGAGCAGTACTTC.

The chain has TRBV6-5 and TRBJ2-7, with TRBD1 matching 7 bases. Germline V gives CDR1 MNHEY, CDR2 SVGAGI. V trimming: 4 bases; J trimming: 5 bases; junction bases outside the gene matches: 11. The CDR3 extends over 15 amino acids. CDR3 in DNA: TGTGCCAGCAGTTTAATCGGGACAGTCGGAGACGAGCAGTACTTC. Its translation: CASSLIGTVGDEQYF.

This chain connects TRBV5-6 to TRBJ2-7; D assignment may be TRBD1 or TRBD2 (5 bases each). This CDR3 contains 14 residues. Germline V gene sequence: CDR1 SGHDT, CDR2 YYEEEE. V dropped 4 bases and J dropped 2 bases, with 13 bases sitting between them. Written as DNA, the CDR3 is TGTGCCAGCAGCCCCCGGGGCGGAGCCTACGAGCAGTACTTC. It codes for CASSPRGGAYEQYF. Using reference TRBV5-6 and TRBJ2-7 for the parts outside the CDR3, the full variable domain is DAGVTQSPTHLIKTRGQQVTLRCSPKSGHDTVSWYQQALGQGPQFIFQYYEEEERQRGNFPDRFSGHQFPNYSSELNVNALLLGDSALYLCASSPRGGAYEQYFGPGTRLTVT.

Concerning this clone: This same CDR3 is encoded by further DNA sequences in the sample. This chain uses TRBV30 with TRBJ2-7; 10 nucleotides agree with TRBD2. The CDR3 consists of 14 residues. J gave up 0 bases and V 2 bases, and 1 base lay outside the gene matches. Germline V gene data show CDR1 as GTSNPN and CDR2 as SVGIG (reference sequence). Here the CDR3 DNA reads TGTGCCTGGAGTTGGACTAGCGGCTCCTACGAGCAGTACTTC. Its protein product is CAWSWTSGSYEQYF.

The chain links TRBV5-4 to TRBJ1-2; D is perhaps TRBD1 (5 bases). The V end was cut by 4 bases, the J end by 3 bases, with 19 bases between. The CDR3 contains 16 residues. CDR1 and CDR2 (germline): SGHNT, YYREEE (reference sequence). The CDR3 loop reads CASSPRRDGGYYGYTF. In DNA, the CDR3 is TGTGCCAGCAGCCCCCGCCGGGACGGAGGTTACTATGGCTACACCTTC.

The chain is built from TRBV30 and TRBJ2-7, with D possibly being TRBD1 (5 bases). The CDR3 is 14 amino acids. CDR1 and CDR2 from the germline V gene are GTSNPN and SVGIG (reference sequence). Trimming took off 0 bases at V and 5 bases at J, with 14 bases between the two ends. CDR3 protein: CAWSVGAGSDEQYF. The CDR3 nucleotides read TGTGCCTGGAGTGTAGGTGCAGGGTCCGACGAGCAGTACTTC.

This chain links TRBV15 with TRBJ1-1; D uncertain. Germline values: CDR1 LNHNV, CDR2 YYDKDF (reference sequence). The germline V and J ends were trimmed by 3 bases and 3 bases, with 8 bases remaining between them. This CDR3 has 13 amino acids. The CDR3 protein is CATSSLLYTEAFF. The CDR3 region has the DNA TGTGCCACCAGCAGTCTGTTGTACACTGAAGCTTTCTTT.

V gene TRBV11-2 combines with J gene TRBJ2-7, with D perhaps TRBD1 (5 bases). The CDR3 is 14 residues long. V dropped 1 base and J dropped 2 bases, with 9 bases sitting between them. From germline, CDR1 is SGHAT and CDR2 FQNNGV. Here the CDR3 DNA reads TGTGCCAGCAGCTTAGGACAGTGGGCCTACGAGCAGTACTTC. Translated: CASSLGQWAYEQYF.